Listed here are 30 T cell receptor beta chains from one sample, sequenced in a study of T cell changes during pregnancy in multiple sclerosis. TCRdb's table, derived via immunoSEQ multiplex PCR, lists solely in-frame clones and lacks some. Here the sample spans tens of thousands of clones, around 90% being singletons. Sequences were derived from CD8+ T cells from peripheral blood mononuclear cells, sampled in the third trimester of pregnancy. Receptors originate from a female donor with multiple sclerosis, enrolled in a pregnancy study.

The chain employs TRBV30 and TRBJ2-3; the match to TRBD2 covers 8 bases. Looked up from germline, CDR1 is GTSNPN and CDR2 is SVGIG (reference sequence). This CDR3 comprises 14 residues. J was trimmed by 2 bases and V by 3 bases; bases with no gene match: 4. The CDR3 loop is CAWSLAGHTDTQYF. The DNA of the CDR3 is TGTGCCTGGAGCCTAGCGGGCCACACAGATACGCAGTATTTT.

This clone was seen repeatedly, ten times or more. V and J are TRBV10-3 and TRBJ2-1, with a tentative D call TRBD2 (6 bases). Trimming cost V 11 bases and J 1 base, with 15 bases left between them. There are 14 residues in the CDR3. CDR1 is ENHRY and CDR2 is SYGVKD in the germline V gene. In nucleotides, the CDR3 is TGTGCCGCGGCGGGACTCTATTCCTACAATGAGCAGTTCTTC. Encoded protein: CAAAGLYSYNEQFF.

The chain links TRBV14 to TRBJ2-5; D is undetermined. V was shortened by 4 bases and J by 2 bases, with 8 bases between the two germline ends. Germline CDR1 reads SGHDN; CDR2 reads FVKESK. This CDR3 comprises 13 residues. The CDR3 is CASSPLRQETQYF. The CDR3 region has the DNA TGTGCCAGCAGCCCCCTGAGACAAGAGACCCAGTACTTC.

The CDR3 region is CASSWAGTFYEQYF. In DNA, the CDR3 is TGTGCCAGCAGTTGGGCAGGGACTTTTTACGAGCAGTACTTC. This chain connects TRBV27 to TRBJ2-7; the D gene is possibly TRBD2 (6 bases). V gave up 4 bases and J gave up 4 bases, with 14 bases separating them. From germline, CDR1 is MNHEY and CDR2 SMNVEV (reference sequence). This CDR3 region has 14 residues.

This chain connects TRBV9 to TRBJ2-1, with D possibly TRBD1 on 7 matching bases. The germline gives CDR1 SGDLS, CDR2 YYNGEE. This CDR3 is built from 15 residues. Trimming cost V 4 bases and J 1 base, with 12 bases left between them. CDR3: CASSPGGKSYNEQFF. CDR3 DNA sequence: TGTGCCAGCAGCCCAGGGGGGAAGTCCTACAATGAGCAGTTCTTC.

CDR3 nucleotides: TGTGCCAGCAGTGGTCAGGGGGTTAATGAAAAACTGTTTTTT. Its translation: CASSGQGVNEKLFF. V is TRBV25-1 and J is TRBJ1-4; 7 bases match TRBD1. V lost 4 bases, J lost 4 bases, and 3 bases stayed unmatched. Germline CDR1 and CDR2: MGHDK and SYGVNS. The CDR3 contains 14 residues.

The rearrangement links TRBV2 to TRBJ2-7; D is possibly TRBD2 (6 bases). Germline CDR1 reads SNHLY; CDR2 reads FYNNEI. The germline V and J ends were trimmed by 1 base and 3 bases, with 10 bases remaining between them. The CDR3 is 14 amino acids. As DNA, the CDR3 is TGTGCCAGCAGTGAAGTTGGGAGGATCTACGAGCAGTACTTC. It is translated as CASSEVGRIYEQYF.

J is TRBJ1-4 and V is TRBV7-9; D is unclear. The germline CDR1 and CDR2 sequences are SEHNR and FQNEAQ (reference sequence). Between the trimmed V and J ends, which lost 10 bases and 4 bases, there was a span of 10 bases. CDR3 size: 12 residues. The CDR3 sequence is CAIQGSNEKLFF. DNA for the CDR3: TGTGCCATCCAAGGGAGTAATGAAAAACTGTTTTTT.

V usage is TRBV15 and J usage is TRBJ2-7, with a tentative D call TRBD2 (7 bases). V was clipped by 8 bases and J by 3 bases, with 23 bases between them. This CDR3 is 16 amino acids long. Germline V gene data show CDR1 as LNHNV and CDR2 as YYDKDF (reference sequence). CDR3: CATSKGWGGRDYEQYF. The CDR3 bases are TGTGCCACCTCTAAGGGGTGGGGGGGGCGCGACTACGAGCAGTACTTC.

The chain uses TRBV27 and TRBJ1-1; D gene unclear. Deletions cut 3 bases from V and 4 bases from J, with 12 bases between. The length of the CDR3 is 14 residues. In germline, CDR1 is MNHEY, CDR2 SMNVEV (reference sequence). CDR3 in DNA: TGTGCCAGCAGTTTTCAGGTGGGGAGCACTGAAGCTTTCTTT. This codes for CASSFQVGSTEAFF.

CDR3 DNA sequence: TGTGCCAGCAGTTACGCAGTTAGCAATCAGCCCCAGCATTTT. This encodes CASSYAVSNQPQHF. The V gene is TRBV6-6, the J gene TRBJ1-5; no reliable D call. CDR3 length: 14 residues. Trimming took off 2 bases at V and 0 bases at J, with 5 bases between the two ends. The germline V gene has CDR1 MNHNY and CDR2 SVGAGI (reference sequence).

The chain has TRBV10-3 and TRBJ2-7, with D perhaps TRBD1 (6 bases). Germline V gene sequence: CDR1 ENHRY, CDR2 SYGVKD. CDR3 length: 16 amino acids. V shed 0 bases and J shed 5 bases, with 17 bases lying between them. The CDR3 protein is CAISESTALGGHEQYF. CDR3 nucleotide sequence: TGTGCCATCAGTGAGTCGACAGCTTTAGGGGGACACGAGCAGTACTTC.

V and J are TRBV28 and TRBJ2-3; 8 positions agree with TRBD2. V dropped 5 bases and J dropped 4; count of bases not matched to a gene: 5. This CDR3 region has 14 residues. Per the germline V gene, CDR1 is MDHEN and CDR2 is SYDVKM. This CDR3 reads CASSPGGAPDTQYF. Here the CDR3 DNA reads TGTGCCAGCAGTCCCGGGGGGGCCCCAGATACGCAGTATTTT. The full variable domain, with the rest looked up from reference TRBV28 and TRBJ2-3, is DVKVTQSSRYLVKRTGEKVFLECVQDMDHENMFWYRQDPGLGLRLIYFSYDVKMKEKGDIPEGYSVSREKKERFSLILESASTNQTSMYLCASSPGGAPDTQYFGPGTRLTVL.

V and J are TRBV5-4 and TRBJ1-1; 11 positions match TRBD1. V lost 7 bases, J lost 5 bases, and 13 bases stayed unmatched. Germline V CDR1 and CDR2: SGHNT, YYREEE (reference sequence). The CDR3 is 16 amino acids. The CDR3 DNA reads as TGTGCCAGCGAAGGGACAGGGGGTTTGGGTGGGACTGAAGCTTTCTTT. Translation gives CASEGTGGLGGTEAFF. The variable domain in full, completed from reference TRBV5-4 and TRBJ1-1, reads ETGVTQSPTHLIKTRGQQVTLRCSSQSGHNTVSWYQQALGQGPQFIFQYYREEENGRGNFPPRFSGLQFPNYSSELNVNALELDDSALYLCASEGTGGLGGTEAFFGQGTRLTVV.

This chain joins TRBV7-9 and TRBJ1-4; D perhaps matches TRBD1 (6 bases). The CDR3 has 14 amino acids. V was clipped by 0 bases and J by 8 bases, with 10 bases between them. CDR1 is SEHNR and CDR2 is FQNEAQ in the germline V gene (reference sequence). CDR3 in amino acids: CASSLAGGREKLFF. CDR3 coding DNA: TGTGCCAGCAGCTTAGCCGGGGGGCGCGAAAAACTGTTTTTT.

The genes are TRBV27 and TRBJ2-1, with D tentatively TRBD1 (6 bases). The V end lost 2 bases, the J end lost 4 bases, and 21 bases lay between the germline ends. Germline V gene sequence: CDR1 MNHEY, CDR2 SMNVEV (reference sequence). CDR3 length: 18 amino acids. CDR3 DNA: TGTGCCAGCAGTTTACCGCGTCTCTGGGGACACCAATACAATGAGCAGTTCTTC. Protein product: CASSLPRLWGHQYNEQFF.

J is TRBJ2-7 and V is TRBV11-2, with D possibly being TRBD1 (6 bases). V lost 5 bases, J lost 5 bases, and 13 bases lay in between. This CDR3 is built from 13 residues. CDR1 SGHAT and CDR2 FQNNGV come from the germline V gene. DNA for the CDR3: TGTGCCAGCAGCCAGGCAGGGGCTGACGAGCAGTACTTC. Protein: CASSQAGADEQYF.

This chain connects TRBV9 to TRBJ1-6; unclear D gene. Trimming stripped 4 bases from V and 8 bases from J, with 10 bases between. Germline assignment: CDR1 SGDLS and CDR2 YYNGEE. CDR3 size: 13 residues. As DNA, the CDR3 is TGTGCCAGCAGCCCAGAGGGAGATTCACCCCTCCACTTT. Its protein product is CASSPEGDSPLHF.

The chain carries TRBV27 and TRBJ2-1; a weak D match, TRBD2 (5 bases). V dropped 5 bases and J dropped 4 bases, with 18 bases sitting between them. Germline-derived CDR1 and CDR2 are MNHEY and SMNVEV (reference sequence). The CDR3 has 16 amino acids. CDR3 loop: CASSPPEASGYNEQFF. CDR3 DNA: TGTGCCAGCAGTCCACCTGAGGCGAGCGGATACAATGAGCAGTTCTTC.

Ten or more counts support this clone. This chain links TRBV6-4 with TRBJ1-5; D possibly corresponds to TRBD1 (5 bases). Germline values: CDR1 MRHNA, CDR2 SNTAGT. The CDR3 length is 15 residues. Trimming shortened V by 0 bases and J by 1 base, and 7 bases separated the two germline ends. The DNA of the CDR3 is TGTGCCAGCAGTGACTCTGGGGGGAGCAATCAGCCCCAGCATTTT. Translation: CASSDSGGSNQPQHF.

The gene calls are TRBV6-5 and TRBJ2-5; TRBD1 matches 7 bases. This CDR3 spans 15 amino acids. Germline lookup yields CDR1 MNHEY and CDR2 SVGAGI. V gave up 2 bases and J gave up 3 bases; unmatched junction bases: 6. CDR3 coding DNA: TGTGCCAGCAGTTACGGGGTCGGGACAGAAGAGACCCAGTACTTC. Amino acids: CASSYGVGTEETQYF.

The chain combines TRBV28 with TRBJ2-5; D may be TRBD1 (7 bases). In germline, CDR1 is MDHEN, CDR2 SYDVKM. The ends were cut back, 2 bases at V and 5 bases at J, with 12 bases in the middle. The CDR3 sequence is 14 residues long. The CDR3: CASSLGGGGETQYF. CDR3 nucleotide sequence: TGTGCCAGCAGTTTAGGAGGGGGCGGCGAGACCCAGTACTTC.

The count of this clone is one. This rearrangement joins TRBV7-3 to TRBJ2-7; 9 bases map to TRBD2. V dropped 2 bases and J dropped 2; count of bases not matched to a gene: 1. The CDR3 spans 14 residues. Germline loops: CDR1 SGHTA, CDR2 FQGTGA. DNA for the CDR3: TGTGCCAGCAGCTTAGGGACTAGCCCCTACGAGCAGTACTTC. This translates into CASSLGTSPYEQYF.

The V gene is TRBV7-2, the J gene TRBJ1-1; 7 positions match TRBD1. Germline V lookup: CDR1 SGHTA, CDR2 FQGNSA. With 5 bases clipped from V and 1 base from J, the junction kept 4 bases outside the gene matches. The CDR3 is 14 residues long. The chain's CDR3 is CASSLHRGNTEAFF. CDR3 DNA: TGTGCCAGCAGCCTCCACAGGGGGAACACTGAAGCTTTCTTT.

The rearrangement uses TRBV10-1 and TRBJ2-1; TRBD1 matches at 9 bases. With 0 bases clipped from V and 9 bases from J, the junction kept 6 bases outside the gene matches. The germline gives CDR1 WNHNN, CDR2 SYGVQD (reference sequence). The length of the CDR3 is 15 residues. The CDR3 loop is CASSESRTGATEQFF. The DNA of the CDR3 is TGCGCCAGCAGTGAGTCAAGGACAGGGGCGACTGAGCAGTTCTTC.

The V and J genes are TRBV6-5 and TRBJ2-1, with 9 bases matching TRBD2. With V trimmed by 1 base and J by 7 bases, 8 bases remained unmatched. The germline V gene has CDR1 MNHEY and CDR2 SVGAGI. The CDR3 is made up of 16 amino acids. The CDR3 sequence: CASSYFTAGGPNEQFF. The DNA for the CDR3 is TGTGCCAGCAGTTACTTTACGGCGGGGGGGCCAAATGAGCAGTTCTTC.

Regarding this clone: The junction shows a germline mismatch at one end, possibly a read error. The chain links TRBV2 to TRBJ1-2; tentatively, D is TRBD1 (5 bases). There are 10 residues in the CDR3. Germline values: CDR1 SNHLY, CDR2 FYNNEI. The CDR3 nucleotides read TGTGCCAGCAGATTTTCGACAGACAGCTTC. As protein: CASRFSTDSF.

The chain uses TRBV6-5 and TRBJ1-2; 7 nucleotides agree with TRBD1. The trim removed 5 bases at V and 5 bases at J, leaving 5 bases unmatched. In germline, CDR1 is MNHEY, CDR2 SVGAGI. The CDR3 totals 13 residues. CDR3 residues: CASSGTEIYGYTF. Written as DNA, the CDR3 is TGTGCCAGCAGTGGGACAGAAATTTATGGCTACACCTTC.

This chain uses TRBV6-6 with TRBJ1-4; the match to TRBD1 covers 9 bases. CDR3 length: 15 residues. Germline V gene sequence: CDR1 MNHNY, CDR2 SVGAGI (reference sequence). V dropped 2 bases and J dropped 4; count of bases not matched to a gene: 2. This CDR3 is CASSYTTGGNEKLFF. The CDR3 bases are TGTGCCAGCAGTTACACGACAGGGGGTAATGAAAAACTGTTTTTT.

CDR3 coding DNA: TGTGCCTGGAGTGTACTAGCGGGGGATACGCAGTATTTT. Protein product: CAWSVLAGDTQYF. V gene TRBV30 combines with J gene TRBJ2-3, with TRBD2 matching over 10 bases. Germline CDR1 and CDR2: GTSNPN and SVGIG (reference sequence). This CDR3 contains 13 residues. The V gene end was trimmed by 0 bases and the J gene end by 6 bases; junction bases not matched to a gene: 0. Variable domain in full (rest from reference TRBV30 and TRBJ2-3): SQTIHQWPATLVQPVGSPLSLECTVEGTSNPNLYWYRQAAGRGLQLLFYSVGIGQISSEVPQNLSASRPQDRQFILSSKKLLLSDSGFYLCAWSVLAGDTQYFGPGTRLTVL.